These T cell receptor beta chains were read from a single sample in a study of blood T cell repertoires in COVID-19. Sequencing used immunoSEQ multiplex PCR; TCRdb keeps in-frame clones, though not all of them. The data hold more than 150,000 clones, with 78% observed a single time. The specimen sequenced was PBMCs or T cells enriched from blood (not recorded which). These receptors all come from a woman between 45 and 65 years old who had recovered from COVID-19. The CDR3 runs from the conserved cysteine through the conserved F or W. D genes are given only for firm matches. Only some rows state a clone size, as once, few, many or a class for expanded clones.

clone_size	cdr3_length	v_call	j_call	d_call	cdr3_aa	cdr3_nt
.	19	TRBV11-3	TRBJ2-7	TRBD2	CASSLGRTSGTPSSYEQYF	TGTGCCAGCAGCTTAGGAAGGACTAGCGGGACCCCTAGCTCCTACGAGCAGTACTTC
.	16	TRBV5-4	TRBJ1-4	TRBD1	CASSLNPTGANEKLFF	TGTGCCAGCAGCTTAAACCCGACAGGGGCTAATGAAAAACTGTTTTTT
.	13	TRBV7-2	TRBJ2-1	TRBD2	CASSLVSGESQFF	TGTGCCAGCAGCTTAGTTAGCGGGGAGAGTCAGTTCTTC
.	12	TRBV18	TRBJ2-1	.	CASSRTGNEQFF	TGTGCCAGCTCCCGCACTGGCAATGAGCAGTTCTTC
.	15	TRBV5-8	TRBJ2-3	TRBD1	CASSLGDRVADTQYF	TGTGCCAGCAGCTTAGGTGACAGGGTGGCAGATACGCAGTATTTT
.	15	TRBV28	TRBJ1-2	.	CASSPSHTGNYGYTF	TGTGCCAGCAGTCCTTCTCATACGGGGAACTATGGCTACACCTTC
.	14	TRBV7-9	TRBJ1-3	.	CASSDSGAGNTIYF	TGTGCCAGCAGCGATTCAGGGGCCGGAAACACCATATATTTT
.	14	TRBV5-1	TRBJ1-2	TRBD1	CASSGGQGNYGYTF	TGCGCCAGCAGCGGGGGACAGGGGAACTATGGCTACACCTTC
few	15	TRBV21-1	TRBJ1-1	.	CASSVLAGAVTEAFF	TGTGCCAGCAGCGTCCTGGCGGGGGCGGTCACTGAAGCTTTCTTT
.	15	TRBV5-6	TRBJ1-4	TRBD1	CASSLEQGQGEKLFF	TGTGCCAGCAGCTTGGAGCAGGGACAGGGGGAAAAACTGTTTTTT
.	15	TRBV28	TRBJ1-2	.	CASKGAGGFNYGYTF	TGTGCCAGCAAAGGGGCGGGAGGCTTTAACTATGGCTACACCTTC
.	14	TRBV19	TRBJ1-5	TRBD1	CATIDRGNNQPQHF	TGTGCCACAATCGACAGGGGGAACAATCAGCCCCAGCATTTT
.	15	TRBV5-4	TRBJ1-6	.	CASSLGGRLNSPLHF	TGTGCCAGCAGCTTGGGGGGGCGTCTGAATTCACCCCTCCACTTT
.	17	TRBV28	TRBJ1-6	.	CASSSPPVWGGGSPLHF	TGTGCCAGCAGTTCACCCCCTGTGTGGGGGGGTGGTTCACCCCTCCACTTT
.	13	TRBV6-4	TRBJ2-2	.	CASSGQSTGELFF	TGTGCCAGCAGTGGGCAGTCCACCGGGGAGCTGTTTTTT
.	14	TRBV6-5	TRBJ1-5	.	CASSLQGDDQPQHF	TGTGCCAGCAGTTTACAGGGAGATGATCAGCCCCAGCATTTT
.	14	TRBV6-5	TRBJ1-2	.	CASNPTGFNYGYTF	TGTGCCAGCAACCCGACAGGTTTTAACTATGGCTACACCTTC
.	13	TRBV5-8	TRBJ1-6	.	CASSLDRNSPLHF	TGTGCCAGCAGCCTGGACAGAAATTCACCCCTCCACTTT
.	17	TRBV12-2	TRBJ2-7	.	CASRLGTRTAWFYEQYF	TGTGCAAGTCGCTTAGGGACTCGGACAGCCTGGTTTTACGAGCAGTACTTC
.	14	TRBV29-1	TRBJ1-3	.	CSGVLRDSGNTIYF	TGCAGCGGGGTCCTCCGGGACTCTGGAAACACCATATATTTT
once	15	TRBV5-6	TRBJ2-7	.	CASSFSPGLSYEQYF	TGTGCCAGCAGCTTTAGCCCGGGACTGTCCTACGAGCAGTACTTC
.	18	TRBV3-1/TRBV3-2	TRBJ2-1	TRBD2	CASSQDLPAGGANNEQFF	TGTGCCAGCAGCCAAGATTTACCAGCGGGAGGCGCAAACAATGAGCAGTTCTTC
.	16	TRBV5-4	TRBJ2-3	.	CASSLVGGASTDTQYF	TGTGCCAGCAGCTTGGTAGGCGGGGCCTCGACAGATACGCAGTATTTT
.	13	TRBV29-1	TRBJ1-2	.	CSVESGRGYGYTF	TGCAGCGTTGAATCGGGCCGAGGGTATGGCTACACCTTC
.	12	TRBV3-1/TRBV3-2	TRBJ1-2	TRBD1	CASSQGDRVHTF	TGTGCCAGCAGCCAAGGTGACAGGGTTCACACCTTC
.	17	TRBV5-1	TRBJ1-1	TRBD1	CASSLQGQGARDTEAFF	TGCGCCAGCAGCTTGCAGGGGCAGGGGGCCAGAGACACTGAAGCTTTCTTT
.	15	TRBV30	TRBJ1-6	TRBD1	CAWSPGQGIHSPLHF	TGTGCCTGGTCGCCGGGACAGGGGATTCATTCACCCCTCCACTTT
.	14	TRBV7-8	TRBJ1-2	TRBD1	CAIQGGTGVYGYTF	TGTGCCATTCAAGGGGGGACAGGGGTCTATGGCTACACCTTC
.	14	TRBV6-2/TRBV6-3	TRBJ2-7	.	CASSVGHGYYEQYF	TGTGCCAGCAGTGTGGGACACGGATACTACGAGCAGTACTTC
.	16	TRBV5-1	TRBJ2-5	TRBD1	CASSLVADRAIETQYF	TGCGCCAGCAGCTTGGTTGCTGACAGGGCTATAGAGACCCAGTACTTC
.	16	TRBV28	TRBJ1-1	.	CASSLLDPGQIYEAFF	TGTGCCAGCAGTTTACTTGACCCAGGACAGATTTATGAAGCTTTCTTT
.	13	TRBV5-8	TRBJ1-2	.	CASSSGKGAGYTF	TGTGCCAGCAGCTCAGGGAAGGGTGCTGGCTACACCTTC
.	17	TRBV9	TRBJ2-1	TRBD1	CASSVSVGQGGYNEQFF	TGTGCCAGCAGCGTATCTGTCGGACAGGGGGGGTACAATGAGCAGTTCTTC
.	11	TRBV24-1	TRBJ1-1	.	CATSDFHEAFF	TGTGCCACCAGTGATTTTCATGAAGCTTTCTTT
.	17	TRBV5-8	TRBJ2-3	TRBD1	CASSSRLGQGKKDTQYF	TGTGCCAGCAGTTCCCGCTTGGGACAGGGGAAAAAAGATACGCAGTATTTT
.	19	TRBV28	TRBJ2-1	TRBD2	CASPRTVAGGPSSYNEQFF	TGTGCCAGCCCTCGAACGGTGGCGGGAGGGCCGAGCTCCTACAATGAGCAGTTCTTC
once	12	TRBV12-3/TRBV12-4	TRBJ2-5	.	CASSGLDETQYF	TGTGCCAGCAGTGGGCTCGACGAGACCCAGTACTTC
.	15	TRBV7-6	TRBJ1-6	TRBD1	CASSLAQGSDSPLHF	TGTGCCAGCAGCTTGGCACAGGGGAGTGATTCACCCCTCCACTTT
.	14	TRBV28	TRBJ1-3	TRBD1	CASSLTGTGNTIYF	TGTGCCAGCAGTTTGACAGGGACTGGAAACACCATATATTTT
.	14	TRBV27	TRBJ2-3	TRBD2	CASRSGIGTDTQYF	TGTGCCAGCCGTAGCGGGATTGGCACAGATACGCAGTATTTT
few	15	TRBV7-9	TRBJ1-1	.	CASSLAHGPAAEAFF	TGTGCCAGCAGCTTAGCTCATGGCCCTGCGGCTGAAGCTTTCTTT
.	14	TRBV30	TRBJ1-4	.	CAWSVLEAGEKLFF	TGTGCCTGGAGTGTTCTTGAGGCGGGTGAAAAACTGTTTTTT
.	13	TRBV29-1	TRBJ1-1	.	CSVRFQLNTEAFF	TGCAGCGTCAGATTCCAGTTGAACACTGAAGCTTTCTTT
.	16	TRBV7-6	TRBJ2-1	.	CASSPVGGIPYNEQFF	TGTGCCAGCAGCCCCGTCGGCGGTATACCCTACAATGAGCAGTTCTTC
.	16	TRBV2	TRBJ1-6	.	CASSEITVGVGGTLHF	TGTGCCAGCAGTGAAATCACCGTTGGTGTCGGAGGAACCCTCCACTTT
few	14	TRBV27	TRBJ2-7	.	CATKRVPTSYEQYF	TGTGCCACCAAGCGGGTGCCAACCTCCTACGAGCAGTACTTC
once	14	TRBV7-3	TRBJ2-3	TRBD2	CASSPAGGEDTQYF	TGTGCCAGCAGCCCCGCCGGGGGGGAAGATACGCAGTATTTT
.	16	TRBV5-1	TRBJ2-3	TRBD2	CASSRGLADPTDTQYF	TGCGCCAGCAGCCGCGGACTAGCGGACCCCACAGATACGCAGTATTTT
few	14	TRBV5-6	TRBJ2-1	TRBD1	CASHGTGGYNEQFF	TGTGCCAGCCACGGGACAGGCGGCTACAATGAGCAGTTCTTC
few	16	TRBV6-1	TRBJ2-7	.	CASSERTGIPSYEQYF	TGTGCCAGCAGTGAAAGAACAGGGATTCCCTCCTACGAGCAGTACTTC
.	17	TRBV27	TRBJ2-1	.	CASSLSAPRESYNEQFF	TGTGCCAGCAGTTTATCGGCCCCCCGGGAATCCTACAATGAGCAGTTCTTC
.	14	TRBV27	TRBJ2-1	.	CASRNKGEYNEQFF	TGTGCCAGCAGGAACAAAGGAGAGTACAATGAGCAGTTCTTC
.	17	TRBV7-6	TRBJ1-6	TRBD1	CASSLGGPGGPFGPLHF	TGTGCCAGCAGCTTAGGGGGCCCAGGGGGTCCTTTTGGGCCCCTCCACTTT
once	15	TRBV3-1/TRBV3-2	TRBJ2-1	TRBD2	CASSLNRLAGVEQFF	TGTGCCAGCAGCCTAAATAGACTAGCGGGAGTCGAGCAGTTCTTC
.	14	TRBV2	TRBJ1-1	TRBD1	CASPFGQGKEVAFF	TGTGCCAGTCCATTTGGACAGGGAAAAGAAGTGGCTTTCTTT
.	16	TRBV6-2/TRBV6-3	TRBJ1-1	.	CASSYLLSGGGPEAFF	TGTGCCAGCAGTTACCTCCTTTCCGGGGGGGGTCCTGAAGCTTTCTTT